The present T cell receptor (beta chain) was sequenced within a study of response to subunit inactivated influenza vaccine. Trimming cost V 5 bases and J 3 bases; bases outside gene matches: 7. The CDR3 is made up of 15 amino acids. Germline CDR1 is SGHTA and CDR2 is FQGNSA. TCRdb called the RT-PCR reads again in MiXCR, with one record for every CDR3 protein. The table includes about 700,000 distinct CDR3 sequences, 15% to 17% detected once. This clonotype was obtained from a man aged 50 or older who received an inactivated influenza vaccine. The sequencing here drew on PBMCs from blood, taken 11 to 12 days after vaccination. This chain links TRBV7-2 with TRBJ2-3, with TRBD2 matching 8 bases. As DNA, the CDR3 is TGTGCCAGCAGCCTTAGCGGGACAAGGACAGATACGCAGTATTTT. It specifies CASSLSGTRTDTQYF.